A selection of T cell receptor beta chains follows, all from one sample in a study of cytomegalovirus exposure and HLA in healthy donors. This table comes from immunoSEQ multiplex PCR, and its TCRdb copy is limited to in-frame clones, with some not included. The sample contains about 180,000 clones, around 80% of which appear only once. Specimen: PBMCs. Receptors were obtained from a man aged 18-30 years in good health and CMV-seronegative. Each CDR3 is given with its conserved first and last residue. The D gene is left open where the match is weak. A row's size may be missing; if present it is once, few, many or a size class.

>-|TRBJ1-1|15|TRBV28|-
TGTGCCAGCAGTTTCTTCCCAGGGGACGACACTGAAGCTTTCTTT
CASSFFPGDDTEAFF
>-|TRBJ1-6|15|TRBV6-1|TRBD1
TGTGCCAGCAGCCAGGGACAGGGGGCGCGTACACCCCTCCACTTT
CASSQGQGARTPLHF
>-|TRBJ2-7|14|TRBV10-3|-
TGTGCCATCGGGCGGGGCAGGGCATCCGGCGAGCAGTACTTC
CAIGRGRASGEQYF
>-|TRBJ1-3|15|TRBV5-1|TRBD1
TGCGCCAGCAGCTCACAGGGGGCTGTTGGAAACACCATATATTTT
CASSSQGAVGNTIYF
>few|TRBJ1-1|13|TRBV2|-
TGTGCCAGCAGAGGGGGGGGGAACACTGAAGCTTTCTTT
CASRGGGNTEAFF
>-|TRBJ2-5|11|TRBV11-2|-
TGTGCCAGCAGCTCTTTGGAGACCCAGTACTTC
CASSSLETQYF
>-|TRBJ1-2|16|TRBV6-6|TRBD1
TGTGCCAGCAGTACCCGGGACAGGGCGACTAACTATGGCTACACCTTC
CASSTRDRATNYGYTF
>-|TRBJ1-5|15|TRBV7-9|TRBD1
TGTGCCAGCAGCCTAGGGGACAGGGGAGATCAGCCCCAGCATTTT
CASSLGDRGDQPQHF
>-|TRBJ1-2|14|TRBV28|-
TGTGCCAGCAGTTTATTACAGGGAAACTATGGCTACACCTTC
CASSLLQGNYGYTF
>-|TRBJ1-3|15|TRBV5-1|-
TGCGCCAGCAGCTTGGGGTCCGGTTCTGGAAACACCATATATTTT
CASSLGSGSGNTIYF
>-|TRBJ2-2|13|TRBV6-1|-
TGTGCCAGCAGTATCCACTCCACCGGGGAGCTGTTTTTT
CASSIHSTGELFF
>-|TRBJ1-2|14|TRBV5-4|-
TGTGCCAGCAGCCTTCGGGGGGGGGACTATGGCTACACCTTC
CASSLRGGDYGYTF
>once|TRBJ2-1|15|TRBV2|-
TGTGCCAGCAGTGACAGGGGTAAATACGAGGGTGAGCAGTTCTTC
CASSDRGKYEGEQFF
>-|TRBJ2-2|16|TRBV27|TRBD2
TGTGCCAGCAGCAGGGTGGGTGGGGGGGGCACCGGGGAGCTGTTTTTT
CASSRVGGGGTGELFF
>-|TRBJ2-7|13|TRBV2|-
TGTGCCAGCAGTTATCAGGGGTTCTACGAGCAGTACTTC
CASSYQGFYEQYF
>-|TRBJ2-5|12|TRBV4-1|-
TGCGCCAGCAGCCAACCACAAGAGACCCAGTACTTC
CASSQPQETQYF
>-|TRBJ1-6|23|TRBV27|-
TGTGCCAGCAGTTTTTGGGCACAGGTCAGCCGGGGGGAAGGGCGTAGTCGGGATTCACCCCTCCACTTT
CASSFWAQVSRGEGRSRDSPLHF
>-|TRBJ2-1|13|TRBV5-4|-
TGTGCCAGCAGCGCGGGTACATACAATGAGCAGTTCTTC
CASSAGTYNEQFF
>few|TRBJ1-5|13|TRBV6-5|TRBD1
TGTGCCAGCAGGGCTGACAGGGGTCAGCCCCAGCATTTT
CASRADRGQPQHF
>-|TRBJ2-1|16|TRBV27|TRBD2
TGTGCCAGTACGAGCCCCGGGACTAGCGTATACAATGAGCAGTTCTTC
CASTSPGTSVYNEQFF
>-|TRBJ1-3|14|TRBV6-5|-
TGTGCCAGCAGTTACTCAGGGGAAGGAAACACCATATATTTT
CASSYSGEGNTIYF
>-|TRBJ1-1|14|TRBV19|-
TGTGCCAGTAGATCGGGGGATTTGGACACTGAAGCTTTCTTT
CASRSGDLDTEAFF
>-|TRBJ1-6|14|TRBV27|TRBD1
TGTGCCAGCAGTTACCGGCAGGGGGATTCACCCCTCCACTTT
CASSYRQGDSPLHF
>-|TRBJ2-3|13|TRBV6-6|-
TGTGCCAGCACCCTCTTAGCGACAGATACGCAGTATTTT
CASTLLATDTQYF
>once|TRBJ1-4|15|TRBV13|-
TGTGCCAGCAGCCAGCGCCAGGGGACGAATGAAAAACTGTTTTTT
CASSQRQGTNEKLFF
>-|TRBJ2-3|15|TRBV7-3|-
TGTGCCAGCAGCCCTCTAGCCCACCCCCCAGATACGCAGTATTTT
CASSPLAHPPDTQYF
>-|TRBJ2-6|16|TRBV14|TRBD1
TGTGCCAGCAGCCACGGGACAGCCGCTGGGGCCAACGTCCTGACTTTC
CASSHGTAAGANVLTF
>-|TRBJ1-5|14|TRBV19|-
TGTGCCAGTAGTACCATGGGGGGAAACCAGCCCCAGCATTTT
CASSTMGGNQPQHF
>-|TRBJ1-1|13|TRBV7-8|-
TGTGCCAGCAGTAAACCCCCGTCCAGTGAAGCTTTCTTT
CASSKPPSSEAFF
>-|TRBJ1-4|14|TRBV6-5|-
TGTGCCAGCAGTCCCCGGGGGGCTAATGAAAAACTGTTTTTT
CASSPRGANEKLFF
>-|TRBJ2-7|12|TRBV19|-
TGTGCCAGTAGTTCGACAGCCTACGAGCAGTACTTC
CASSSTAYEQYF
>-|TRBJ2-3|16|TRBV7-2|-
TGTGCCAGCAGCCTCAAAGGGGCTATCAGCACAGATACGCAGTATTTT
CASSLKGAISTDTQYF
>-|TRBJ1-2|14|TRBV15|-
TGTGCCACCAGCAGAGATGTCCGCGACTATGGCTACACCTTC
CATSRDVRDYGYTF
>-|TRBJ2-7|14|TRBV7-2|-
TGTGCCAGCAGCTTGGGGAATCGGGGTGCGAGGCAGTACTTC
CASSLGNRGARQYF
>few|TRBJ2-1|14|TRBV10-3|TRBD2
TGTGCCATCAGTTCGGGGACTAGCGGGAATGAGCAGTTCTTC
CAISSGTSGNEQFF
>few|TRBJ2-3|15|TRBV9|-
TGTGCCAGCAGCGTAGGAGGAGGCAGCACAGATACGCAGTATTTT
CASSVGGGSTDTQYF
>-|TRBJ1-5|14|TRBV19|-
TGTGCCAGTAGTATCTTGGAGGGAAATCAGCCCCAGCATTTT
CASSILEGNQPQHF
>few|TRBJ1-3|15|TRBV28|-
TGTGCCAGCAGTACCTTGGGCAGGGAAGGGGACACCATATATTTT
CASSTLGREGDTIYF
>-|TRBJ1-4|17|TRBV30|-
TGTGCCTGGAGCTCCCCGGGAGTGGGTGCAACTAATGAAAAACTGTTTTTT
CAWSSPGVGATNEKLFF
>-|TRBJ1-2|17|TRBV28|-
TGTGCCAGCAAGCGGGAACAGGGAGCTGGGTTCGGGTATGGCTACACCTTC
CASKREQGAGFGYGYTF
>-|TRBJ1-5|14|TRBV27|TRBD1
TGTGCCAGCAGTCGGACAGGAGGCAATCAGCCCCAGCATTTT
CASSRTGGNQPQHF
>few|TRBJ1-1|15|TRBV28|-
TGTGCCAGCAGTGCGACAGGAACGGGGAACACTGAAGCTTTCTTT
CASSATGTGNTEAFF
>-|TRBJ2-1|16|TRBV5-1|-
TGCGCCAGCAGCCCGGCCAGGGGCAGGGAGTCGAGGGAGCAGTTCTTC
CASSPARGRESREQFF
>-|TRBJ2-1|15|TRBV18|-
TGTGCCAGCTCACCAGGGGCCCCAGATTACAATGAGCAGTTCTTC
CASSPGAPDYNEQFF
>-|TRBJ2-7|14|TRBV28|-
TGTGCCAGCAGGGCCGGGACTGGGACCTACGAGCAGTACTTC
CASRAGTGTYEQYF
>-|TRBJ2-7|16|TRBV10-3|TRBD1
TGTGCCATCAGCCTACCCGACAGGGGGGGATCCTACGAGCAGTACTTC
CAISLPDRGGSYEQYF
>-|TRBJ1-2|15|TRBV5-6|TRBD1
TGTGCCAGCAGCGCCGCGGGACAGGGCAACTATGGCTACACTTTC
CASSAAGQGNYGYTF
>once|TRBJ1-5|18|TRBV28|-
TGTGCCAGCAGTTCGTTTGGGGGGTCGAGGACCCGCCACCAGCCCCAGCATTTT
CASSSFGGSRTRHQPQHF
>-|TRBJ2-7|13|TRBV6-1|-
TGTGCCATTAAGGTGGGGGGACCCTACGAGCAGTACTTC
CAIKVGGPYEQYF
>-|TRBJ2-1|15|TRBV11-2|-
TGTGCCAGCAGCTTAGGAGGGAGCTCATACAATGAGCAGTTCTTC
CASSLGGSSYNEQFF
>-|TRBJ1-2|12|TRBV29-1|-
TGCAGCGTTGGGGCCAGTAACTATGGCTACACCTTC
CSVGASNYGYTF
>-|TRBJ2-7|18|TRBV4-1|TRBD1
TGCGCCAGCAGCCCTATTTGGGTCGCCCGGGACAGCTCCTACGAGCAGTACTTC
CASSPIWVARDSSYEQYF
>few|TRBJ1-6|13|TRBV27|-
TGTGCCAGCAGTTTCCGAGGGCCAGACCCCCTCCACTTT
CASSFRGPDPLHF
>-|TRBJ2-1|14|TRBV7-7|-
TGTGCTAGCAGCTACCGGATATCCGGGTATGAGCAGTTCTTC
CASSYRISGYEQFF
>-|TRBJ2-7|15|TRBV5-1|TRBD2
TGCGCCAGCAGCTTGGTAGCGGGAGGGGGCTACGAGCAGTACTTC
CASSLVAGGGYEQYF
>-|TRBJ1-2|14|TRBV15|-
TGTGCCACCAGTCCGGGGGGTACAGGCTATGGCTACACCTTC
CATSPGGTGYGYTF
>-|TRBJ2-1|15|TRBV9|TRBD1
TGTGCCAGCAGCGAACCCCGACAGGGGGACAATGAGCAGTTCTTC
CASSEPRQGDNEQFF